This TCR beta chain was documented in a study of metastatic and nonmetastatic thyroid tumors (dated by TCRdb to about 2020). General notes on the study: Repertoires from peripheral blood and from tumor or nodule tissue samples of malignant and benign thyroid patients were compared.

Before undergoing thyroid surgery, none of the patients had been given any kind of treatment. Using T-cell receptor beta sequencing, the researchers looked back retrospectively at clinical samples from patients, gathered between about 2012 and 2018. Comments on this clone: Its target antigen remains unknown. There are no base qualities to consult, and no much larger clone falls within one base.

The CDR3 sequence holds 14 residues, the cysteine and phenylalanine included. Just CDR3 DNA is preserved here, 42 bases in frame from base 1. As encoded in the germline V gene, CDR1 is SGHVS while CDR2 is FQNEAQ. V and J lose 7 bases and 4 bases, and a span of 13 bases separates them. Study-wide findings and limitations: TCR beta diversity was reported as significantly higher in malignant tumors than in benign nodules, in both blood and tumor samples.

Library creation used PCR. Reads for this sample came from an Illumina HiSeq 4000. High-throughput sequencing was used to profile the CDR3 region of the TCR beta-chain in every patient. On the authors' methods: A classifier to discriminate distant-metastatic papillary thyroid cancer patients was built from CDR3 differences across clinicopathological groups. The Shannon index was used to assess repertoire diversity, and the Morisita-Horn index was used to assess tumor-blood repertoire similarity. TCRdb applied fastp at Q25 and MiXCR to the public reads, then kept only in-frame beta chains. What appears here as the V and J calls and clone size reflects TCRdb's work, not the paper's. Within this sample are more than 15,000 clones, with approximately 30% of them counted one time only. The ten largest clones represent 10% to 13% of the sample.

Sequenced input: blood. The chain joins TRBV7-8 to TRBJ2-2, with a tentative D gene TRBD2 over 5 matching bases. This TCR was recovered from a female donor with papillary thyroid cancer or a benign thyroid nodule (not recorded which). Some clones in this sample may be carry-over from other donors' samples. The CDR3 reads CASNTGKLTGELFF. The DNA reads TGTGCCAGCAACACCGGGAAACTCACCGGGGAGCTGTTTTTT.